This T cell receptor beta chain is drawn from a study of response to subunit inactivated influenza vaccine. TCRdb recomputed calls from the RT-PCR reads with MiXCR, one row per CDR3 protein. This sample has about 500,000 distinct CDR3 sequences; about an eighth occur once, and the top ten carry about an eighth. The V gene end was trimmed by 5 bases and the J gene end by 3 bases; junction bases not matched to a gene: 10. The germline CDR1 and CDR2 sequences are LNHDA and SQIVND (reference sequence). This CDR3 is built from 16 residues. This clonotype turned up a few times. The sample was PBMCs from blood, taken 35 to 45 days after vaccination. The TCR sequence derives from a man between 50 and 59 years old who received an inactivated influenza vaccine. The chain links TRBV19 to TRBJ2-1, with 7 nucleotides matching TRBD1. The CDR3: CASSPRRTGLYNEQFF. In DNA, the CDR3 is TGTGCCAGTAGTCCACGGAGGACAGGTCTCTACAATGAGCAGTTCTTC.